This T cell receptor beta chain appears in the sequencing data of a study of blood T cell repertoires in COVID-19. Study details: Samples representing acute and convalescent COVID-19 were sourced from the United States, Italy and Spain. Sources were T cells, B-cell-depleted T cells, or PBMCs; the material itself was cDNA or gDNA.

The germline V gene encodes CDR1 MNHEY and CDR2 SMNVEV (reference sequence). This CDR3 spans 15 amino acids. V shed 6 bases and J 2 bases; nucleotides not matched to a gene: 9. Original analysis: The authors estimated nucleated cell counts from reference gene primer amplification. Some clones are missing from TCRdb's copy, which holds only in-frame ones; the method was immunoSEQ multiplex PCR. The DNA gave D and trimming, while V, J and clone size come from that table. Of over 110,000 clones in the sample, around 80% were seen once. This chain joins TRBV27 and TRBJ2-7; 8 bases line up with TRBD1. This TCR was sampled from a man aged 55 to 70 with acute or convalescent COVID-19. Source material: peripheral blood. The CDR3 sequence: CASRGAGGTTYEQYF. The DNA for the CDR3 is TGTGCCAGCAGGGGAGCAGGGGGCACCACCTACGAGCAGTACTTC.